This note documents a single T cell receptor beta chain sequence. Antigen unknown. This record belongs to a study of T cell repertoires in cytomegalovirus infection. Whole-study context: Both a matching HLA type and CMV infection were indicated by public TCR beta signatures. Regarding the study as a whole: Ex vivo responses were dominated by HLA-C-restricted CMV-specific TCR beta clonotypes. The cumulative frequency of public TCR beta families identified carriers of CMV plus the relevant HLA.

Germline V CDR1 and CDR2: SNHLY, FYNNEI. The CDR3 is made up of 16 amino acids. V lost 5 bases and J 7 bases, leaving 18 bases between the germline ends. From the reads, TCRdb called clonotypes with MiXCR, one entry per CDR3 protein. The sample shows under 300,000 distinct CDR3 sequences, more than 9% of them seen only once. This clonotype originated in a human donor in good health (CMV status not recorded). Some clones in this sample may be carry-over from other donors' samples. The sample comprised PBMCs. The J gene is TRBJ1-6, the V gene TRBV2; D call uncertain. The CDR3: CASSPKGRESNSPLHF. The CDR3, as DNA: TGTGCCAGCAGTCCGAAAGGGAGGGAATCAAATTCACCCCTCCACTTT.